This entry features one TCR beta chain sequence. Its antigen is unidentified. These data belong to a study of cytomegalovirus exposure and HLA in healthy donors. Whole-study results and caveats: The classifier reportedly diagnosed cytomegalovirus status with high specificity and sensitivity.

Trimming removed 2 bases from V and 2 bases from J; junction bases left unmatched: 9. The CDR3 sequence is 17 residues long. Vbeta (60) and Jbeta (13) primers were used in the PCR. Libraries were prepared by immunoSEQ multiplex PCR; TCRdb keeps only in-frame clonotypes and omits some of them. Of approximately 220,000 clones in the sample, 60% to 80% were seen once. Sequencing input: PBMCs. The clonotype comes from a man aged 18 to 30 in good health and CMV-seronegative. V usage is TRBV23-1 and J usage is TRBJ2-7; 10 bases fit TRBD2. TRBV23-1 is designated an ORF whose function remains uncertain. CDR3: CASSQTPPSGSPYEQYF. Written as DNA, the CDR3 is TGCGCCAGCAGTCAAACCCCCCCTAGCGGGAGTCCCTACGAGCAGTACTTC.